The rows below give T cell receptor beta chains drawn from one sample of a study of cytomegalovirus exposure and HLA in healthy donors. Here immunoSEQ multiplex PCR was the method, and the copy in TCRdb shows in-frame clones only, minus some. Of approximately 300,000 clones in the sample, 84% were seen once. The sample consisted of PBMCs. These receptors originate from a middle-aged woman in good health and CMV-seropositive. Each CDR3 is given with its conserved first and last residue. The D gene is left open where the match is weak. Clone sizes are given selectively: once, few, many, or a class where the clone is expanded.

clone size,V gene,D gene,J gene,CDR3 protein,CDR3 DNA
once,TRBV18,-,TRBJ1-6,CASSLALVTGSNNSPLHF,TGTGCCAGCTCACTCGCTCTCGTAACCGGGTCCAATAATTCACCCCTCCACTTT
-,TRBV19,TRBD1,TRBJ1-1,CASATGPYTEAFF,TGTGCCAGTGCGACAGGGCCCTACACTGAAGCTTTCTTT
-,TRBV14,TRBD1,TRBJ1-2,CASSPGGVYGYTF,TGTGCCAGCAGCCCAGGGGGCGTCTATGGCTACACCTTC
-,TRBV30,-,TRBJ2-1,CAWSLLSSEQFF,TGTGCCTGGAGTCTCCTGTCGAGTGAGCAGTTCTTC
-,TRBV27,-,TRBJ1-5,CASSPRGSYSNQPQHF,TGTGCCAGCAGTCCTAGAGGATCGTATAGCAATCAGCCCCAGCATTTT
-,TRBV7-2,TRBD2,TRBJ2-1,CASSLPSGTEQFF,TGTGCCAGCAGCTTACCTAGCGGGACGGAGCAGTTCTTC
-,TRBV11-2,TRBD2,TRBJ2-1,CASSQELAGGMWSNEQFF,TGTGCCAGCAGCCAGGAACTAGCGGGAGGTATGTGGTCGAATGAGCAGTTCTTC
once,TRBV4-3,-,TRBJ1-4,CASSPRLFEKLFF,TGCGCCAGCAGCCCCCGTTTATTTGAAAAACTGTTTTTT
few,TRBV7-3,-,TRBJ2-1,CASSLAWARPQFF,TGTGCCAGCAGCTTAGCTTGGGCTCGTCCACAGTTCTTC
-,TRBV5-1,-,TRBJ1-1,CASSDKQGRVSVAFF,TGCGCCAGCAGCGATAAACAGGGAAGGGTCAGCGTAGCTTTCTTT
-,TRBV6-1,TRBD2,TRBJ2-7,CASSEGIPAGGPYEQYF,TGTGCCAGCAGTGAAGGGATACCGGCGGGAGGTCCCTACGAGCAGTACTTC
-,TRBV5-1,-,TRBJ1-1,CASRETPNTEAFF,TGCGCCAGCAGAGAGACACCGAACACTGAAGCTTTCTTT
-,TRBV4-2,TRBD2,TRBJ2-3,CASSQDLMTSGSTDTQYF,TGTGCCAGCAGCCAAGATCTTATGACTAGCGGGAGTACAGATACGCAGTATTTT
-,TRBV4-3,-,TRBJ1-4,CASSQIAPGEKLFF,TGCGCCAGCAGCCAGATTGCCCCGGGTGAAAAACTGTTTTTT
-,TRBV7-8,TRBD2,TRBJ2-7,CASSSLGAGEIRSYEQYF,TGTGCCAGCAGCTCCCTAGGAGCGGGAGAGATCCGCTCCTACGAGCAGTACTTC
few,TRBV6-1,TRBD1,TRBJ1-2,CASRESWTGGNYGYTF,TGTGCCAGCAGGGAAAGTTGGACAGGGGGCAACTATGGCTACACCTTC
once,TRBV30,-,TRBJ1-2,CAQLHPANYGYTF,TGTGCCCAGTTACATCCCGCTAACTATGGCTACACCTTC